The 16 T cell receptor beta chains below all came from one sample that was sequenced in a study of CD8 T cells in ankylosing spondylitis (TCRdb year 2017). Preparation of the library involved 5' RACE. Sequenced on an Illumina HiSeq 2500. The public sequencing data were trimmed at Q25 with fastp and processed into clonotypes with MiXCR by TCRdb, which kept only in-frame beta chains. Each entry is one CDR3 protein sequence, shown with its most common DNA and genes. The sample records around 180,000 distinct CDR3 sequences, approximately 12% of which are singletons. The top ten hold 11% of the sample. The sample was blood, either unsorted or a sorted T cell fraction (not recorded which). The receptors here all came from a female donor with ankylosing spondylitis or in good health (not recorded which).

This clonotype has at least ten counts. This chain links TRBV3-1 with TRBJ2-1, with D perhaps TRBD1 or TRBD2 (5 bases each). The germline V gene encodes CDR1 LGHDT and CDR2 YNNKEL (reference sequence). This CDR3 contains 18 residues. The V end was cut by 1 base, the J end by 6 bases, with 22 bases between. As DNA, the CDR3 is TGTGCCAGCAGCCAAGTCGCTTTGGAGGAGGTGGGGGTCAATGAGCAGTTCTTC. It yields the protein CASSQVALEEVGVNEQFF.

This clonotype was counted at least ten times. The V call is TRBV12-3 or TRBV12-4, the J call TRBJ1-1; no clear D gene. Trimming took 6 bases from V and 1 from J, leaving 12 bases between them. The CDR3 is 14 residues long. DNA of the CDR3: TGTGCCAGCAGCCCTGGGAGTAGGAACACTGAAGCTTTCTTT. Encoded protein: CASSPGSRNTEAFF.

This clonotype occurred many times. The V gene is TRBV7-9, the J gene TRBJ1-5; D unresolved. Germline V gene lookup returns CDR1 SEHNR and CDR2 FQNEAQ (reference sequence). The CDR3 spans 13 residues. V shed 5 bases and J shed 9 bases, with 14 bases lying between them. Here the CDR3 reads CASSPVALGPQHF. In DNA form, the CDR3 reads TGTGCCAGCAGCCCCGTGGCCCTGGGGCCCCAGCATTTT.

This clonotype was found many times. The chain combines TRBV28 with TRBJ1-2; D not certain. Trimming stripped 3 bases from V and 8 bases from J, with 19 bases between. This CDR3 comprises 15 residues. Germline values: CDR1 MDHEN, CDR2 SYDVKM. The CDR3 reads CASSLSTTPVEGYTF. The CDR3 DNA sequence: TGTGCCAGCAGTTTGTCGACCACCCCCGTCGAGGGCTACACCTTC.

V gene TRBV5-1 combines with J gene TRBJ2-1; 15 bases align to TRBD2. In germline, CDR1 is SGHRS, CDR2 YFSETQ. V shed 4 bases, J shed 9 bases, and the junction held 5 bases outside the gene matches. The CDR3 totals 15 residues. The CDR3 reads CASSKGLAGGPEQFF. In DNA form, the CDR3 reads TGCGCCAGCAGCAAGGGACTAGCGGGAGGTCCTGAGCAGTTCTTC.

The sample holds many counts of this clonotype. The chain combines TRBV11-2 with TRBJ2-1; TRBD1 agrees at 7 bases. The CDR3 loop spans 15 amino acids. J gave up 7 bases and V 0 bases, and 6 bases lay outside the gene matches. Germline assignment: CDR1 SGHAT and CDR2 FQNNGV. The CDR3 region has the DNA TGTGCCAGCAGCTTAGATCCAGGGGGTCGGAATGAGCAGTTCTTC. It translates to CASSLDPGGRNEQFF.

This clonotype showed up just a few times. Given a much more abundant clone one base away, this may be a read error. The chain has TRBV12-3 or TRBV12-4 and TRBJ1-3; D unresolved. CDR3 length equals 13 residues. The CDR3 is CASSLGPGNAIYF. The DNA for the CDR3 is TGTGCCAGCAGCCTAGGTCCTGGAAACGCCATATATTTT.

The chain recombines TRBV4-3 with TRBJ1-2, with D possibly being TRBD1 (5 bases). V was clipped by 1 base and J by 5 bases, with 14 bases between them. Germline V gives CDR1 LGHNA, CDR2 YSLEER. The CDR3 runs 15 residues. The CDR3 DNA reads as TGCGCCAGCAGCCAAGTGCAGGGTGGTTATTATGGCTACACCTTC. This codes for CASSQVQGGYYGYTF.

This clonotype was seen a few times. The chain carries TRBV12-3 or TRBV12-4 and TRBJ1-1; D uncertain. The CDR3 covers 15 residues. The V gene lost 3 bases and the J gene lost 0 bases, with 11 bases spanning the gap. CDR3 sequence (DNA): TGTGCCAGCAGTTTTGGCGGAATCTTGAACACTGAAGCTTTCTTT. Its translation is CASSFGGILNTEAFF.

Details on this clonotype: This may arise from a read error, as a much more abundant clone is one base away. CDR3: CASSFGTSGYNEQFF. The CDR3 DNA reads TGTGCCAGCAGCTTTGGGACTAGCGGATACAATGAGCAGTTCTTC. V and J are TRBV5-5 and TRBJ2-1, with 11 bases that match TRBD2. CDR1 and CDR2 from the germline V gene are SGHKS and YYEKEE (reference sequence). This CDR3 has 15 amino acids. V dropped 2 bases and J dropped 4; count of bases not matched to a gene: 2.

This clonotype was counted only a few times. The chain employs TRBV11-1 and TRBJ1-1, with 7 positions matching TRBD1. CDR3 length: 13 residues. The V gene end was trimmed by 4 bases and the J gene end by 8 bases; junction bases not matched to a gene: 7. The germline CDR1 and CDR2 sequences are SGHAT and FQDESV (reference sequence). Here the CDR3 reads CASSSRTGAEAFF. CDR3 DNA sequence: TGTGCCAGCAGCTCGCGGACAGGTGCAGAAGCTTTCTTT.

This chain links TRBV7-6 with TRBJ2-3; the D is unclear. The germline V and J ends were trimmed by 1 base and 6 bases, with 11 bases remaining between them. This CDR3 comprises 14 residues. Germline V gives CDR1 SGHVS, CDR2 FNYEAQ. Here the CDR3 reads CASSLDIPTDTQYF. CDR3 nucleotide sequence: TGTGCCAGCAGCTTAGACATCCCTACGGATACGCAGTATTTT.

About this clonotype: This may be a read error: a much more frequent sequence differs by one nucleotide. The V and J genes are TRBV20-1 and TRBJ2-3; 7 positions agree with TRBD2. V was pared by 7 bases and J by 4 bases, with 14 bases of the junction left unmatched. This CDR3 comprises 15 residues. CDR1 is DFQATT and CDR2 is SNEGSKA in the germline V gene (reference sequence). The CDR3 sequence: CSVEPWAGAADTQYF. As DNA, the CDR3 is TGCAGTGTCGAACCCTGGGCGGGAGCTGCAGATACGCAGTATTTT.

Comment on this clonotype: A junction boundary mismatches the germline segment, possibly from a read error. The chain joins TRBV27 to TRBJ1-4; D is unresolved. The CDR3 length is 17 residues. Germline-derived CDR1 and CDR2 are MNHEY and SMNVEV (reference sequence). In DNA form, the CDR3 reads TGTGCCAGCAGTTTAAGAGCCTCCGGGAACCCTAATGAAAAACGGTTTTTT. Translation: CASSLRASGNPNEKRFF.

This clonotype was picked up a small number of times. V gene TRBV27 combines with J gene TRBJ2-3; 10 bases are a match to TRBD2. Germline V gene lookup returns CDR1 MNHEY and CDR2 SMNVEV (reference sequence). V was pared by 0 bases and J by 6 bases, with 6 bases of the junction left unmatched. This CDR3 has 16 residues. The CDR3, as DNA: TGTGCCAGCAGTTTATCCAGCGGGAGGGCCCCGGATACGCAGTATTTT. It yields the protein CASSLSSGRAPDTQYF.

This clonotype was recorded many times. The CDR3 nucleotides read TGCAGTGCTAGAGTTTCTAGCGGCCGGTACGAGCAGTACTTC. Its translation is CSARVSSGRYEQYF. This chain uses TRBV20-1 with TRBJ2-7; TRBD2 aligns across 7 bases. Germline CDR1 reads DFQATT; CDR2 reads SNEGSKA (reference sequence). The CDR3 has 14 amino acids. With V trimmed by 1 base and J by 4 bases, 7 bases remained unmatched.